This is a list of T cell receptor beta chains from one sample in a study of T cell repertoires in cytomegalovirus infection. These receptors are not linked to any known antigen. TCRdb called the reads again in MiXCR, with one record for every CDR3 protein. This sample yields fewer than 900,000 distinct CDR3 sequences, of which about 27% are seen a single time; over 10% belongs to the top ten. Sequencing was performed on cultured CD8+ T cells from PBMCs, taken from culture after CMV antigen stimulation. All receptors derive from a human donor in good health (CMV status not recorded). Some clones in this sample may be carry-over from other donors' samples. The CDR3 runs from the conserved cysteine through the conserved F or W. The D gene is left open where the match is weak. Size tells how often a clone was seen (once, few, many) or the class of an expanded clone, and some rows leave it out.

clone size	D gene	V gene	J gene	CDR3 protein	CDR3 DNA
once	NA	TRBV6-4	TRBJ2-1	CASSDLEGNEQFF	TGTGCCAGCAGTGACTTGGAGGGTAATGAGCAGTTCTTC
few	TRBD2	TRBV7-6	TRBJ2-2	CASSRSAGDTGELFF	TGTGCCAGCAGCCGTAGCGCGGGGGACACCGGGGAGCTGTTTTTT
many	NA	TRBV7-2	TRBJ2-1	CASSPRPVYNEQFF	TGTGCCAGCAGCCCCCGTCCGGTGTACAATGAGCAGTTCTTC
NA	TRBD1	TRBV28	TRBJ2-3	CASLLSGTGDPDTQYF	TGTGCCAGCTTACTATCTGGGACAGGGGACCCAGATACGCAGTATTTT
few	TRBD2	TRBV7-4	TRBJ2-3	CASRGTSGNTDTQYF	TGTGCCAGCAGGGGGACTAGCGGTAACACAGATACGCAGTATTTT
NA	TRBD1	TRBV7-6	TRBJ1-1	CASSPGTGAGAFF	TGTGCCAGCAGCCCCGGGACAGGGGCCGGCGCTTTCTTT
NA	NA	TRBV6-5	TRBJ1-2	CASRSPRGNLYGYTF	TGTGCCAGCAGGTCCCCCCGGGGCAACCTCTATGGCTACACCTTC
NA	NA	TRBV7-6	TRBJ1-4	CASSLGGVSNEKLFF	TGTGCCAGCAGCTTAGGGGGGGTGTCTAATGAAAAACTGTTTTTT
many	NA	TRBV19	TRBJ2-3	CASSIADTQYF	TGTGCCAGTAGTATAGCAGATACGCAGTATTTT
NA	NA	TRBV27	TRBJ2-1	CASSLSGLGLLTGYNEQFF	TGTGCCAGCAGTTTATCGGGGCTAGGGCTCCTTACAGGTTACAATGAGCAGTTCTTC
NA	TRBD1	TRBV12-3/TRBV12-4	TRBJ1-2	CASSRGQGALGYTF	TGTGCCAGCAGCCGGGGACAGGGGGCGCTGGGCTACACCTTC
NA	NA	TRBV28	TRBJ1-2	CASSTPYRDYGYTF	TGTGCCAGCAGTACCCCCTACAGGGACTATGGCTACACCTTC
NA	TRBD1	TRBV15	TRBJ1-1	CATSRGGTGGMNTEAFF	TGTGCCACCAGCAGAGGAGGGACAGGGGGCATGAACACTGAAGCTTTCTTT
few	TRBD2	TRBV27	TRBJ2-1	CASSSPRGGTYNEQFF	TGTGCCAGCAGTTCCCCTCGCGGGGGGACCTACAATGAGCAGTTCTTC
NA	NA	TRBV10-3	TRBJ2-7	CAISESMVEQYF	TGTGCCATCAGTGAGTCTATGGTCGAGCAGTACTTC
NA	NA	TRBV12-3/TRBV12-4	TRBJ1-2	CASSFEGPRINYGYTF	TGTGCCAGCAGTTTTGAGGGGCCCCGGATTAACTATGGCTACACCTTC
many	NA	TRBV12-3/TRBV12-4	TRBJ1-1	CASSSRVNTEAFF	TGTGCCAGCAGTTCCAGGGTGAACACTGAAGCTTTCTTT
few	NA	TRBV4-1	TRBJ2-1	CASSQEGEQFF	TGCGCCAGCAGCCAAGAGGGTGAGCAGTTCTTC
few	TRBD2	TRBV12-3/TRBV12-4	TRBJ2-5	CASRLLAGDLGETQYF	TGTGCCAGCAGGCTTTTAGCGGGGGATCTGGGAGAGACCCAGTACTTC
few	NA	TRBV4-1	TRBJ1-6	CASSRGTSYSPLHF	TGCGCCAGCAGCCGGGGAACTTCTTATTCACCCCTCCACTTT
NA	NA	TRBV2	TRBJ2-4	CASNELGNIQYF	TGTGCCAGCAATGAACTCGGAAACATTCAGTACTTC
NA	TRBD1	TRBV2	TRBJ2-2	CASRGKRQGNTGELFF	TGTGCCAGCAGGGGAAAGCGACAGGGCAACACCGGGGAGCTGTTTTTT
many	TRBD1	TRBV6-1	TRBJ2-7	CASSLTGEDYEQYF	TGTGCCAGCAGTCTGACAGGGGAGGACTACGAGCAGTACTTC
NA	TRBD1	TRBV20-1	TRBJ1-1	CSARLGGTVTEAFF	TGCAGTGCTAGACTGGGGGGGACAGTCACTGAAGCTTTCTTT
NA	TRBD1	TRBV6-1	TRBJ1-5	CASSLTGARHQPQHF	TGTGCCAGCAGTCTTACAGGGGCCAGGCATCAGCCCCAGCATTTT
few	NA	TRBV2	TRBJ2-1	CASTGSSALLLDEQFF	TGTGCCAGCACAGGTAGCTCAGCCCTTCTTTTGGATGAGCAGTTCTTC